This TCR beta chain was observed in a study of blood T cell repertoires in COVID-19. This CDR3 is 15 amino acids long. V was clipped by 6 bases and J by 0 bases, with 9 bases between them. Germline V gene sequence: CDR1 SNHLY, CDR2 FYNNEI. Profiled with immunoSEQ multiplex PCR; TCRdb holds only in-frame clones, not every one. Altogether under 150,000 clones are present, about four fifths being singletons, with the ten largest covering about 8%. The sequence was collected from a woman aged 55-69 years with active or convalescent COVID-19. Sequencing was carried out using peripheral blood. V is TRBV2 and J is TRBJ1-6; D possibly corresponds to TRBD1 (6 bases). CDR3 nucleotides: TGTGCCAGCAGAGTGGACAGCTCCTATAATTCACCCCTCCACTTT. Translated: CASRVDSSYNSPLHF. Complete variable domain (other parts from reference TRBV2 and TRBJ1-6): EPEVTQTPSHQVTQMGQEVILRCVPISNHLYFYWYRQILGQKVEFLVSFYNNEISEKSEIFDDQFSVERPDGSNFTLKIRSTKLEDSAMYFCASRVDSSYNSPLHFGNGTRLTVT.